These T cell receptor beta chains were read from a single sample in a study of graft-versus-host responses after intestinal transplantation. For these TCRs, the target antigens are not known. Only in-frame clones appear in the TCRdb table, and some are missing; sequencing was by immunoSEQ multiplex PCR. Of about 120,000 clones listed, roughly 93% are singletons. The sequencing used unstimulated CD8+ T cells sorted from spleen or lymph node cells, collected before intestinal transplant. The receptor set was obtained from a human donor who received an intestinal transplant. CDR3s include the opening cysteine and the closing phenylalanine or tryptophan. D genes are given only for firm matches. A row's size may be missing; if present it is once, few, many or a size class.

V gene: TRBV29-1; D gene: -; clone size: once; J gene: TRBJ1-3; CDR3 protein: CSVADPRAHGNTIYF; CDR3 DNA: TGCAGCGTTGCCGATCCCAGGGCCCACGGAAACACCATATATTTT
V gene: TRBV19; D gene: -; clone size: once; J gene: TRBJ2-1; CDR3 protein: CASSIAYRGNEQFF; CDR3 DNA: TGTGCCAGTAGTATAGCTTACAGAGGCAATGAGCAGTTCTTC
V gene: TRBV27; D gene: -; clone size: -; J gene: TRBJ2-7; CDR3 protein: CASSLSQGGYEQYF; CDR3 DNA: TGTGCCAGCAGTTTATCACAAGGGGGCTACGAGCAGTACTTC
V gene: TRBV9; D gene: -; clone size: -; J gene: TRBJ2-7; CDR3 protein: CASSVGLAGGEQYF; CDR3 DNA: TGTGCCAGCAGCGTAGGGCTAGCCGGGGGTGAGCAGTACTTC
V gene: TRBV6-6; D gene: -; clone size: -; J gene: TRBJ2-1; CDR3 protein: CASSYSMQYNEQFF; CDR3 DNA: TGTGCCAGCAGTTACTCGATGCAGTACAATGAGCAGTTCTTC
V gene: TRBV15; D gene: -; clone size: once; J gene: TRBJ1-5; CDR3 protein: CATSRDRGESNQPQHF; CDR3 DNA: TGTGCCACCAGCAGAGATCGAGGGGAAAGCAATCAGCCCCAGCATTTT
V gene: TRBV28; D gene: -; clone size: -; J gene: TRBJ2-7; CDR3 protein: CASSSQASRKEQYF; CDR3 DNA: TGTGCCAGCAGTTCCCAAGCGTCACGGAAAGAGCAGTACTTC
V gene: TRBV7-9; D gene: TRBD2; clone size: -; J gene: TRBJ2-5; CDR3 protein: CASSPIAGRDQETQYF; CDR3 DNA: TGTGCCAGCAGCCCTATAGCGGGGAGGGACCAAGAGACCCAGTACTTC
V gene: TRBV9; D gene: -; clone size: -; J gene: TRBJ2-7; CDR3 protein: CASSVGVGAGMGYEQYF; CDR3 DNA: TGTGCCAGCAGCGTAGGGGTGGGGGCAGGAATGGGCTACGAGCAGTACTTC
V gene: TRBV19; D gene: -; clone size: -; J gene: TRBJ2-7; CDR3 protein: CATSGTGTYEQYF; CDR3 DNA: TGTGCCACTTCCGGGACGGGGACCTACGAGCAGTACTTC
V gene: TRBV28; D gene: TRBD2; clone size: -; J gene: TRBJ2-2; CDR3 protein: CASRTRGSSGTGELFF; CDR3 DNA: TGTGCCAGCAGAACACGCGGGAGTTCGGGCACCGGGGAGCTGTTTTTT
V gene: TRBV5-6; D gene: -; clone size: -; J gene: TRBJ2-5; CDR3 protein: CASSPVGFSYQETQYF; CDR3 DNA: TGTGCCAGCAGCCCGGTCGGCTTTTCGTACCAAGAGACCCAGTACTTC
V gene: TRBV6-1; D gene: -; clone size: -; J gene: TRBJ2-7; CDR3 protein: CASSEEGQGPDEQYF; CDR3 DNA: TGTGCCAGCAGTGAAGAAGGGCAGGGCCCTGACGAGCAGTACTTC
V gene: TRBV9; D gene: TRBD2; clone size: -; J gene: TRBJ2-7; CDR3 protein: CASSVLAGTDEQYF; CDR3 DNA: TGTGCCAGCAGCGTCCTAGCGGGTACCGACGAGCAGTACTTC
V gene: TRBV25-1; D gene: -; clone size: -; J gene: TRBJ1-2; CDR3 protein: CASSEFYNYGYTF; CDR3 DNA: TGTGCCAGCAGTGAATTCTATAACTATGGCTACACCTTC
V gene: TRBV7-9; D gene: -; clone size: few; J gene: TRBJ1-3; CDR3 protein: CASSSLILNTIYF; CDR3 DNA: TGTGCCAGCAGTTCCCTGATTCTGAACACCATATATTTT
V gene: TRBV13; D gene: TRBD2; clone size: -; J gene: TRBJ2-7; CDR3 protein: CASSSRTSGRAHYEQYF; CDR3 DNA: TGTGCCAGCAGCTCCAGGACTAGCGGGAGGGCCCACTACGAGCAGTACTTC
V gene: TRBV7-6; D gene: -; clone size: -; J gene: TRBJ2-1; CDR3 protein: CASSLGGGSSNEQFF; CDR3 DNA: TGTGCCAGCAGCTTAGGAGGAGGGAGTTCGAATGAGCAGTTCTTC
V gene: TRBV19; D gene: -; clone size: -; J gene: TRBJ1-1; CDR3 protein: CASRSGVAEAFF; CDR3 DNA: TGTGCCAGTAGATCCGGGGTCGCTGAAGCTTTCTTT
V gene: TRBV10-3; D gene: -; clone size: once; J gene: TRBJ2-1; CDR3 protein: CAVLTEYNEQFF; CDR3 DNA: TGTGCCGTTCTGACGGAGTACAATGAGCAGTTCTTC
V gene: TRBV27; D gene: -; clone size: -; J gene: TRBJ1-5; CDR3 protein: CASSLSGGFNQPQHF; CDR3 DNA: TGTGCCAGCAGTTTATCGGGGGGTTTCAATCAGCCCCAGCATTTT
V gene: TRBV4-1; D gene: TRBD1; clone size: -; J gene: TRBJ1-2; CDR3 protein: CASHSPGQGNYGYTF; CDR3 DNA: TGCGCCAGTCACTCTCCGGGACAGGGAAACTATGGCTACACCTTC
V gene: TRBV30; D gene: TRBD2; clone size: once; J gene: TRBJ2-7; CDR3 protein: CAWNSGLAGGEQYF; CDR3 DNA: TGTGCCTGGAACTCGGGACTAGCGGGAGGCGAGCAGTACTTC
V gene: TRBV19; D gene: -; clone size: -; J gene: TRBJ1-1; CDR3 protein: CASSMENTEAFF; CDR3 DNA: TGTGCCAGTAGTATGGAGAACACTGAAGCTTTCTTT
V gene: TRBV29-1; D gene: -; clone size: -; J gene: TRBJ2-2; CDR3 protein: CSVEDWDVAGELFF; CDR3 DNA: TGCAGCGTTGAAGATTGGGACGTCGCCGGGGAGCTGTTTTTT
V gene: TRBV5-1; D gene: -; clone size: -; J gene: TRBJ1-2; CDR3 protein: CASSPGSGYTF; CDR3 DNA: TGCGCCAGCAGCCCAGGGTCTGGCTACACCTTC
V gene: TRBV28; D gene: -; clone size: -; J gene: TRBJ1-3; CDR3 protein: CASSFKDTIYF; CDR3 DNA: TGTGCCAGCAGTTTTAAGGACACCATATATTTT
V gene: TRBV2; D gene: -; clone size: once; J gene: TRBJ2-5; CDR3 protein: CASSEWGSGGEETQYF; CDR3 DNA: TGTGCCAGCAGTGAATGGGGAAGCGGTGGGGAAGAGACCCAGTACTTC
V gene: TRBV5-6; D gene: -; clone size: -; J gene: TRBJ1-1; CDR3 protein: CASSLGLNTEAFF; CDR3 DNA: TGTGCCAGCAGCTTAGGTCTGAACACTGAAGCTTTCTTT
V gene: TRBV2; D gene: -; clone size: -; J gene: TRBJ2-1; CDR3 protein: CASGSADSYNEQFF; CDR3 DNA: TGTGCCAGCGGATCAGCGGACTCCTACAATGAGCAGTTCTTC
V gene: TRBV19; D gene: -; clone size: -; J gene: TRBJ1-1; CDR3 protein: CASSIGSLYTEAFF; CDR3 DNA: TGTGCCAGTAGTATCGGCAGCCTCTACACTGAAGCTTTCTTT
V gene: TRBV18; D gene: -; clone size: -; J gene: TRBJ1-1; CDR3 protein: CASSPLWANTEAFF; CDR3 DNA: TGTGCCAGCTCACCTCTGTGGGCGAACACTGAAGCTTTCTTT
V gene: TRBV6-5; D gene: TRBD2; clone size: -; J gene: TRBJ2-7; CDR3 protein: CASMVQTSGYYEQYF; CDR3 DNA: TGTGCCAGCATGGTCCAAACTAGCGGATACTACGAGCAGTACTTC
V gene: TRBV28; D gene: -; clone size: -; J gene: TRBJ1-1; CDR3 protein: CASSGLGVFSNTEAFF; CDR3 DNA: TGTGCCAGCAGTGGGTTGGGTGTATTTAGTAACACTGAAGCTTTCTTT
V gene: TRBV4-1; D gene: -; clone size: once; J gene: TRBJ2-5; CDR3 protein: CASSQGGHTAQETQYF; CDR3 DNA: TGCGCCAGCAGCCAAGGGGGCCATACTGCGCAAGAGACCCAGTACTTC
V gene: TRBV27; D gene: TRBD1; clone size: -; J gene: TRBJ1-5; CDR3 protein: CASSPRDRHNQPQHF; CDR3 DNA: TGTGCCAGCAGTCCCCGGGACAGACATAATCAGCCCCAGCATTTT
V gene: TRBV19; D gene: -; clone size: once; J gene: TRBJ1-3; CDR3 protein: CASSSEPTEGDTIYF; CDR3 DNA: TGTGCCAGTAGCTCGGAGCCCACAGAGGGAGACACCATATATTTT
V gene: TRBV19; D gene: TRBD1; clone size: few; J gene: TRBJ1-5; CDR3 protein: CASSIEDRGSNQPQHF; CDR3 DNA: TGTGCCAGTAGTATAGAGGACAGGGGGAGCAATCAGCCCCAGCATTTT
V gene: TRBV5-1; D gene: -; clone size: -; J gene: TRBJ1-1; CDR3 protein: CASSLTGLNTEAFF; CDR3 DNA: TGCGCCAGCAGCTTAACAGGGCTGAACACTGAAGCTTTCTTT
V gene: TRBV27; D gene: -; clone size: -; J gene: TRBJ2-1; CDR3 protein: CASSFQGRYNEQFF; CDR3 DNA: TGTGCCAGCAGTTTCCAGGGGCGGTACAATGAGCAGTTCTTC
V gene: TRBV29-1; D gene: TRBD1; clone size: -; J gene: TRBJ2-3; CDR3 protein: CSPVRSRGNFSTDTQYF; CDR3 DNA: TGCAGCCCCGTGCGGTCCAGGGGGAATTTTAGCACAGATACGCAGTATTTT
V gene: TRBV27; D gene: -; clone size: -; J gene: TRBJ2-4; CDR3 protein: CASSLQGGWNIQYF; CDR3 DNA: TGTGCCAGCAGTTTACAGGGCGGTTGGAACATTCAGTACTTC
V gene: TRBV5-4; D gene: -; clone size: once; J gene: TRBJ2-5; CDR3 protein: CASSFWSLQETQYF; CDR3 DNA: TGTGCCAGCAGCTTCTGGAGCCTTCAAGAGACCCAGTACTTC
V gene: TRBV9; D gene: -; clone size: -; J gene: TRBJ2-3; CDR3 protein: CASSVGWGITSTDTQYF; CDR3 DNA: TGTGCCAGCAGCGTAGGTTGGGGAATTACTAGCACAGATACGCAGTATTTT
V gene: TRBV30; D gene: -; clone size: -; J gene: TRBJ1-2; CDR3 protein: CAWNWAGNGYTF; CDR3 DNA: TGTGCCTGGAATTGGGCAGGGAATGGCTACACCTTC
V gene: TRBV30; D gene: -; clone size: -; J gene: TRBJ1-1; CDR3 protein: CAWSLWGGTEAFF; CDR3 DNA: TGTGCCTGGAGTTTGTGGGGGGGTACTGAAGCTTTCTTT
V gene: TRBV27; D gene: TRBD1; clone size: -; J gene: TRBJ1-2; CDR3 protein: CASRDRDRVDGYTF; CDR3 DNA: TGTGCCAGCAGGGACAGGGATCGCGTCGATGGCTACACCTTC
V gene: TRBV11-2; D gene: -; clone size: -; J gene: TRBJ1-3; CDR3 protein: CASSPGVAGALSTIYF; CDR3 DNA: TGTGCCAGCAGCCCCGGGGTGGCGGGGGCCCTGAGCACCATATATTTT
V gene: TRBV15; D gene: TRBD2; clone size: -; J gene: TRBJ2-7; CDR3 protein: CATSNHTSGSKYEQYF; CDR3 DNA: TGTGCCACCAGCAACCACACTAGCGGGAGTAAGTACGAGCAGTACTTC
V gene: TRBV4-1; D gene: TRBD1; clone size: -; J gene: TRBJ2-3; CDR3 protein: CASSLGDSPTDTQYF; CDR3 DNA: TGCGCCAGCAGCCTCGGGGACAGTCCCACAGATACGCAGTATTTT
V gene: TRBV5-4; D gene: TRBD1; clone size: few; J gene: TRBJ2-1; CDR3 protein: CASRPDRVAYNEQFF; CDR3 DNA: TGTGCCAGCAGACCGGACAGGGTGGCCTACAATGAGCAGTTCTTC
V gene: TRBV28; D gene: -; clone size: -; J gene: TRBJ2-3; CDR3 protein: CASRETGTGTDTQYF; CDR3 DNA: TGTGCCAGCAGGGAGACCGGGACGGGCACAGATACGCAGTATTTT
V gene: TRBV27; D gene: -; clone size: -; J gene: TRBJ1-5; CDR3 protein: CASSLTKSNQPQHF; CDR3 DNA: TGTGCCAGCAGTTTAACCAAGAGCAATCAGCCCCAGCATTTT
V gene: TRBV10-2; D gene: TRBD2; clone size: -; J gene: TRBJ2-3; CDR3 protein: CASSEGAGVGEDTQYF; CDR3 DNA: TGCGCCAGCAGTGAGGGGGCGGGAGTTGGAGAAGATACGCAGTATTTT
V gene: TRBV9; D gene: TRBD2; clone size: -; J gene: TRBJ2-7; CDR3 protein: CASSVGRTSGSYEQYF; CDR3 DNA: TGTGCCAGCAGCGTAGGAAGGACTAGCGGGAGCTACGAGCAGTACTTC
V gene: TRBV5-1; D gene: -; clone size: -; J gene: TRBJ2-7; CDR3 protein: CASSADQGPTYEQYF; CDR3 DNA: TGCGCCAGCAGCGCTGATCAGGGGCCAACCTACGAGCAGTACTTC
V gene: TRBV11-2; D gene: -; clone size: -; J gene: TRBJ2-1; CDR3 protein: CASSFIVRGREQFF; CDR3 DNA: TGTGCCAGCAGCTTTATTGTAAGGGGAAGGGAGCAGTTCTTC
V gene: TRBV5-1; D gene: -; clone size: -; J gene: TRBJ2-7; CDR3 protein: CASSIGPGDEQYF; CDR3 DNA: TGCGCCAGCAGCATAGGACCTGGGGACGAGCAGTACTTC
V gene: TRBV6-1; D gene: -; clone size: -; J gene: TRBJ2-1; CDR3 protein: CASSATDVSSYNEQFF; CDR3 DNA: TGTGCCAGCAGTGCCACCGACGTAAGCTCCTACAATGAGCAGTTCTTC
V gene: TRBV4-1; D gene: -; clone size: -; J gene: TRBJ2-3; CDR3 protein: CASLSSGTDTQYF; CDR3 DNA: TGCGCCAGCCTGTCTAGCGGCACAGATACGCAGTATTTT